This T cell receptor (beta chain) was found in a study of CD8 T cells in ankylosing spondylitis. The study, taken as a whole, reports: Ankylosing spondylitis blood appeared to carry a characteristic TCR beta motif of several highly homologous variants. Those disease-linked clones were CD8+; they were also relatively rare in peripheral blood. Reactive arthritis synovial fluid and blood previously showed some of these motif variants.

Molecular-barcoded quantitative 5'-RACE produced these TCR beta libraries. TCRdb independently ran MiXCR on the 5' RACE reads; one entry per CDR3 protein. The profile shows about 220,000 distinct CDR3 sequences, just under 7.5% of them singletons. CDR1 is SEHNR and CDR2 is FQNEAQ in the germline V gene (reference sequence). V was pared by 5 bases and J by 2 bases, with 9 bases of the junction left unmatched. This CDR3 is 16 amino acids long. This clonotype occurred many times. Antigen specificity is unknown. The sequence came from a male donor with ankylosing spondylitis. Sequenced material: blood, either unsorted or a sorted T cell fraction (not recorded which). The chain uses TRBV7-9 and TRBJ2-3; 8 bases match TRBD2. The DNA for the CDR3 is TGTGCCAGCAGCCCCCTTAGCGGGACCGACACAGATACGCAGTATTTT. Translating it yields CASSPLSGTDTDTQYF. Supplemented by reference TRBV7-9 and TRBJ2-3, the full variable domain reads DTGVSQNPRHKITKRGQNVTFRCDPISEHNRLYWYRQTLGQGPEFLTYFQNEAQLEKSRLLSDRFSAERPKGSFSTLEIQRTEQGDSAMYLCASSPLSGTDTDTQYFGPGTRLTVL.